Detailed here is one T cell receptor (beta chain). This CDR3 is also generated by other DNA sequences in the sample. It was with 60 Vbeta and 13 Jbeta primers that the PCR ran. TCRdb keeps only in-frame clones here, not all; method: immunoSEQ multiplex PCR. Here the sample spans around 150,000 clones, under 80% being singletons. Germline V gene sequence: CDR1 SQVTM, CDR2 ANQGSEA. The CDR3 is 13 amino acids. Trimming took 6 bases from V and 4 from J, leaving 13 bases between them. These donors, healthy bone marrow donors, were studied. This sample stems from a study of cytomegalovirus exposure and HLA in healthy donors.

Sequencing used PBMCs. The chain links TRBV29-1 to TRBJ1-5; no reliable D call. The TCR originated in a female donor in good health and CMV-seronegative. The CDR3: CSVAHGVNQPQHF. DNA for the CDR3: TGCAGCGTCGCTCACGGGGTTAATCAGCCCCAGCATTTT.